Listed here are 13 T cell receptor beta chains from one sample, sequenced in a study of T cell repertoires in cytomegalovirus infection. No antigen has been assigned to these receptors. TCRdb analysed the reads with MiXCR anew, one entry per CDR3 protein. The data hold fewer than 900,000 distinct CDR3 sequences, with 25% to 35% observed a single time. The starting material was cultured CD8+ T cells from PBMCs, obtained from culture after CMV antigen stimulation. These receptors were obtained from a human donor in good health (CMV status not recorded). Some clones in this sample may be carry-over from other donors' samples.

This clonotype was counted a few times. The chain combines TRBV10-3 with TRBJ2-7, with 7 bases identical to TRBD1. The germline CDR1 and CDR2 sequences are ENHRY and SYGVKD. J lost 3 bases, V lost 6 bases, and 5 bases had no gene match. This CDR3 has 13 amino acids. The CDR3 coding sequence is TGTGCCATCAGCCCCGGGACAGACTACGAGCAGTACTTC. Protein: CAISPGTDYEQYF.

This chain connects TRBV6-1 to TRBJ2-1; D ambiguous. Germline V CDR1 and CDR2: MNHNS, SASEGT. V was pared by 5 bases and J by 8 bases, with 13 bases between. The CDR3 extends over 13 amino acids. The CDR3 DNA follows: TGTGCCAGCAGTCCCCTCGCCAACGATGAGCAGTTCTTC. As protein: CASSPLANDEQFF.

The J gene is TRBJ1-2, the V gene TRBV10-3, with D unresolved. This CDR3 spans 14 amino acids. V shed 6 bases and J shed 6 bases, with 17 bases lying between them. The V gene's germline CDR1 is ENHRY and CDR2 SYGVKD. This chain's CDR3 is CAISPLGEGNGYTF. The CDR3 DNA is TGTGCCATCAGCCCGCTAGGTGAGGGAAATGGCTACACCTTC.

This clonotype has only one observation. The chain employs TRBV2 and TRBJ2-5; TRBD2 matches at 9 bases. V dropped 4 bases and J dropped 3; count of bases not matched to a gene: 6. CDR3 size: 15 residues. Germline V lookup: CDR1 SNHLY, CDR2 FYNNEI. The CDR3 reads CASSGLAGAKETQYF. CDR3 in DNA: TGTGCCAGCAGTGGGTTAGCGGGGGCCAAAGAGACCCAGTACTTC.

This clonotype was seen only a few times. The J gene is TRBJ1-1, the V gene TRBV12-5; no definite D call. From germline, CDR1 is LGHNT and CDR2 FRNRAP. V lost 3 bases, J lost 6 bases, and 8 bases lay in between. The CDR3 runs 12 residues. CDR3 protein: CASGFFGAEAFF. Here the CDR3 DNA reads TGTGCTAGTGGTTTCTTTGGGGCTGAAGCTTTCTTT.

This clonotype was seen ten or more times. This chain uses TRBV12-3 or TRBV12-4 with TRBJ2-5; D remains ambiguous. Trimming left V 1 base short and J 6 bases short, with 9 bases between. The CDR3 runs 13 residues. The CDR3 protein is CASSLGGRQTQYF. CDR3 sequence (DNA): TGTGCCAGCAGTTTAGGGGGAAGGCAGACCCAGTACTTC.

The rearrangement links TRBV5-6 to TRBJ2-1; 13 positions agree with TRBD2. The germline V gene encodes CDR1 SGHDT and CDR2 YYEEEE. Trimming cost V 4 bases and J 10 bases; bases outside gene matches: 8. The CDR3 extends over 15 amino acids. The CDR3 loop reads CASSARLAGGLEQFF. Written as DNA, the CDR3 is TGTGCCAGCAGCGCAAGACTAGCGGGGGGCCTGGAGCAGTTCTTC.

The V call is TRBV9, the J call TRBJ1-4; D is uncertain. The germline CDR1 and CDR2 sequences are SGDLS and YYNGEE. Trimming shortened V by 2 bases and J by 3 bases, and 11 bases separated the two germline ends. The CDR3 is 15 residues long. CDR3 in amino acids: CASSVADGANEKLFF. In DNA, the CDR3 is TGTGCCAGCAGCGTGGCGGACGGAGCTAATGAAAAACTGTTTTTT.

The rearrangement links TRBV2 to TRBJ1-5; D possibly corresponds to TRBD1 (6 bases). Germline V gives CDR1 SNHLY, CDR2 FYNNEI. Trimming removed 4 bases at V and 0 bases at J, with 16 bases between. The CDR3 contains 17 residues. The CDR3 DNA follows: TGTGCCAGCAGTGGACCTCGAGGACAGCCTAGCAATCAGCCCCAGCATTTT. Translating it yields CASSGPRGQPSNQPQHF.

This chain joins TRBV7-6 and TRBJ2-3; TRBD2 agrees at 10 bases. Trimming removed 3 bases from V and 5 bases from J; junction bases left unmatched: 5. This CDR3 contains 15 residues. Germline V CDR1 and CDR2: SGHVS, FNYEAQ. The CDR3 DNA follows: TGTGCCAGCAGCTTTAGCGGGGGGCCTGAAGATACGCAGTATTTT. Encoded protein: CASSFSGGPEDTQYF.

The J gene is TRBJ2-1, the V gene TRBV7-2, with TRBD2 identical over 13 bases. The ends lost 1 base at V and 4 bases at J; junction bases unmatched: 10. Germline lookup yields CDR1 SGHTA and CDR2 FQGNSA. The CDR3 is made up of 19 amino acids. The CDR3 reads CASSLVAATSGGFYNEQFF. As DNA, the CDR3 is TGTGCCAGCAGCTTAGTCGCGGCGACTAGCGGGGGGTTTTACAATGAGCAGTTCTTC.

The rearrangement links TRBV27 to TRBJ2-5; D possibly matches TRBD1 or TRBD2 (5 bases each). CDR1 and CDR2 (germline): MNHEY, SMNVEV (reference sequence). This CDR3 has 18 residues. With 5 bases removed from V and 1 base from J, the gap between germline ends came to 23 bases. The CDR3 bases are TGTGCCAGCAGTCTCTCATCCGGGACGGGGATGGCCCAAGAGACCCAGTACTTC. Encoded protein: CASSLSSGTGMAQETQYF.

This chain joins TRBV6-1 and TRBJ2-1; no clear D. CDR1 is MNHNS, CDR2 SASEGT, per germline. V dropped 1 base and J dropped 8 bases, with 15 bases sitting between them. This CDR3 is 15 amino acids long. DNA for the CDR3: TGTGCCAGCAGTGAAGGGGTCGCCGACTGGGATGAGCAGTTCTTC. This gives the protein CASSEGVADWDEQFF.